This T cell receptor (beta chain) was sequenced in a study of cytomegalovirus exposure and HLA in healthy donors. Study information: About 80 million unique TCRs, all from HLA-typed donors, were included in an early release of the data.

Study-wide findings and caveats: Per a later analysis, HLA-associated TCR beta chains showed more clonal expansion than other, equally common TCR beta chains. No immune exposure information besides CMV serostatus was available. For cytomegalovirus status, the classifier reportedly gave diagnoses with high specificity and sensitivity.

This clone turned up a few times. Its antigen is undetermined. PCR amplification relied on 60 Vbeta primers (plus 13 Jbeta primers). The method was immunoSEQ multiplex PCR; TCRdb's version includes in-frame clones alone and lacks a portion of them. The table has about 130,000 clones, 60% to 80% seen once. The J segment lost 3 bases and the V segment lost 5 bases, leaving 3 bases of the junction unmatched. This CDR3 contains 15 residues. CDR1 is MNHEY, CDR2 SVGAGI, per germline. V is TRBV6-5 and J is TRBJ2-1; 11 positions agree with TRBD2. This TCR derives from a male donor in good health and CMV-seronegative. Sequencing was done on a sample of PBMCs. The CDR3 is CASSGLAGGYNEQFF. CDR3 bases: TGTGCCAGCAGTGGGCTAGCGGGGGGCTACAATGAGCAGTTCTTC.